This TCR beta chain emerged from a study of cytotoxic CD8 clonotypes in ibrutinib-treated CLL. Across the study: After median roughly 70 months, around 15 stayed in remission, about 12 progressed; responses approximately 24 partial, 2 complete. The taking of response samples occurred after a median roughly twelve months of treatment, with a range of 6 to 36.

Study observations and caveats: The public clonotypes identified were infrequent and showed contraction or stability on treatment. Baseline values of clonality outstripped age-matched healthy donors and followed circulating CD8+ T-cell counts.

The germline gives CDR1 MNHEY, CDR2 SVGAGI. CDR3 size: 14 residues. J lost 6 bases, V lost 6 bases, and 5 bases had no gene match. Of note for this clone: Its cognate antigen is unknown.

Clones were read by immunoSEQ multiplex PCR, and TCRdb kept only the in-frame ones, dropping some. The sample has tens of thousands of clones; roughly 72% are singletons. Source: PBMCs, taken after 12 months of ibrutinib treatment. This sequence joins TRBV6-5 and TRBJ1-6, with TRBD1 matching 7 bases. The clonotype was recovered from a human donor with chronic lymphocytic leukemia. CDR3 coding DNA: TGTGCCAGCAGACAACAGGGGACTAATTCACCCCTCCACTTT. Encoded protein: CASRQQGTNSPLHF.